The 10 T cell receptor beta chains listed next were all sequenced from one sample in a study of blood T cell repertoires in COVID-19. Generated by immunoSEQ multiplex PCR, the TCRdb table keeps only in-frame clones and is missing some. The table shows 180,000 or so clones, with approximately 88% occurring only once. The sequencing input was PBMCs or T cells enriched from blood (not recorded which). These receptors originate from a woman aged 60-70 years who had recovered from COVID-19.

This chain links TRBV5-1 with TRBJ2-1; D may be TRBD1 (5 bases). V lost 0 bases and J 16 bases, leaving 23 bases between the germline ends. The CDR3 consists of 15 residues. From germline, CDR1 is SGHRS and CDR2 YFSETQ. CDR3: CASSLAGEGVTPIFF. The CDR3 DNA sequence: TGCGCCAGCAGCTTGGCCGGCGAAGGGGTTACCCCCATTTTCTTC.

The genes are TRBV3-1 (or the pseudogene TRBV3-2) and TRBJ1-1, with D hard to call. V gave up 4 bases and J gave up 4 bases, with 16 bases separating them. CDR3 length: 15 amino acids. Germline V gene data show CDR1 as LGHDT and CDR2 as YNNKEL (reference sequence). The CDR3 DNA follows: TGTGCCAGCAGCCCAACAGTCCCCCGGGGCACTGAAGCTTTCTTT. This translates into CASSPTVPRGTEAFF.

This clone was observed a handful of times. A junction end diverges from the germline sequence, so it may reflect a read error. The rearrangement uses TRBV27 and TRBJ1-2; 10 bases align to TRBD1. The germline V gene encodes CDR1 MNHEY and CDR2 SMNVEV (reference sequence). This CDR3 has 13 amino acids. For the CDR3, the DNA is TGTGCCAGCAGTCGGGGGACAGGGGAGGCCCAGGCTTTC. Residues: CASSRGTGEAQAF.

The chain employs TRBV15 and TRBJ2-7; D is possibly TRBD2 (5 bases). The CDR3 extends over 15 amino acids. Germline V gene sequence: CDR1 LNHNV, CDR2 YYDKDF (reference sequence). Trimming took off 0 bases at V and 4 bases at J, with 13 bases between the two ends. The CDR3 nucleotides read TGTGCCACCAGCAGAGACCGGGGTTCCCCGTACGAGCAGTACTTC. Protein product: CATSRDRGSPYEQYF.

This rearrangement joins TRBV11-2 to TRBJ1-5; no clear D. This CDR3 contains 12 residues. CDR1 and CDR2 from the germline V gene are SGHAT and FQNNGV. The V and J ends lost 4 bases and 6 bases respectively, with 7 bases between them. The CDR3 nucleotides are TGTGCCAGCAGCTCGTCGGGTCAGCCCCAGCATTTT. Its translation is CASSSSGQPQHF.

The V call is TRBV27, the J call TRBJ2-3, with 7 bases aligning to TRBD2. The CDR3 is 15 amino acids. V lost 3 bases to trimming and J lost 1 base; unmatched junction nucleotides: 4. CDR1 and CDR2 (germline): MNHEY, SMNVEV (reference sequence). The DNA for the CDR3 is TGTGCCAGCAGTTTCGCGGGGGTGGGCACAGATACGCAGTATTTT. Translated, it gives CASSFAGVGTDTQYF.

This clone was detected once. The chain uses TRBV3-1 (or the pseudogene TRBV3-2) and TRBJ2-1; D is possibly TRBD1 (5 bases). Germline values: CDR1 LGHDT, CDR2 YNNKEL (reference sequence). V dropped 11 bases and J dropped 5 bases, with 13 bases sitting between them. This CDR3 comprises 12 residues. The DNA of the CDR3 is TGTGCCGTAAAGGGGATTAACAATGAGCAGTTCTTC. This gives the protein CAVKGINNEQFF.

This clone was counted a single time. V is TRBV29-1 and J is TRBJ2-3, with 8 bases that match TRBD2. Germline V gene sequence: CDR1 SQVTM, CDR2 ANQGSEA. After removal of 7 bases from V and 8 bases from J, the junction contained 5 bases not matched to a gene. The CDR3 is made up of 11 amino acids. The DNA for the CDR3 is TGCAGCGATGAGCGGGGGTTTACGCAGTATTTT. This sequence encodes CSDERGFTQYF.

This chain joins TRBV9 and TRBJ1-4; D might be TRBD1 (6 bases). In germline, CDR1 is SGDLS, CDR2 YYNGEE. Deletions cut 0 bases from V and 8 bases from J, with 14 bases between. CDR3 length: 15 residues. The CDR3 coding sequence is TGTGCCAGCAGCGTAGCGCAGGGGCCGGGAGAAAAACTGTTTTTT. Its protein is CASSVAQGPGEKLFF.

The genes are TRBV21-1 and TRBJ1-5. TRBV21-1 has pseudogene status. This CDR3 has 15 amino acids. CDR3 protein: CASSTMRGGRQPQHF. The CDR3 DNA sequence: TGTGCCAGCAGCACCATGAGGGGGGGCAGACAGCCCCAGCATTTT.